The 3 T cell receptor beta chains below were found in one sample sequenced in a study of CD8+CD57+ T cells in acquired aplastic anemia. It was genomic DNA that served as the template for profiling TCR beta VDJ and CDR3. Via MiXCR, TCRdb re-called the reads, giving one row per CDR3 protein. The table has 35,000 to 45,000 distinct CDR3 sequences, about 65% seen once. The source material was sorted CD4+, CD8+, or CD8+CD57+ T cells (not recorded which) from PBMCs. These receptors originate from a human donor in good health, serving as a control.

This clonotype was detected many times. The chain recombines TRBV7-2 with TRBJ1-5; possibly TRBD1 for D (5 bases). Germline lookup yields CDR1 SGHTA and CDR2 FQGNSA. This CDR3 has 15 residues. V lost 2 bases to trimming and J lost 0 bases, with 8 bases between them. CDR3 bases: TGTGCCAGCAGCTTAAGGGGATTTAGCAATCAGCCCCAGCATTTT. As protein: CASSLRGFSNQPQHF.

The chain is built from TRBV10-3 and TRBJ2-1; D not resolved. Trimming removed 2 bases at V and 4 bases at J, with 3 bases between. The CDR3 consists of 12 residues. The germline CDR1 and CDR2 sequences are ENHRY and SYGVKD. CDR3 sequence: CAISELYNEQFF. Here the CDR3 DNA reads TGTGCCATCAGTGAGCTTTACAATGAGCAGTTCTTC.

V usage is TRBV15 and J usage is TRBJ2-5; D remains unclear. The CDR3 runs to 15 residues. V dropped 3 bases and J dropped 1 base, with 12 bases sitting between them. CDR1 is LNHNV and CDR2 is YYDKDF in the germline V gene (reference sequence). The CDR3 loop reads CATSSEGNLQETQYF. CDR3 nucleotides: TGTGCCACCAGCAGTGAAGGTAACCTCCAAGAGACCCAGTACTTC.